A single sample is the source of the 30 T cell receptor beta chains below, sequenced in a study of patients and donors after allogeneic stem cell transplantation. MiXCR, run by TCRdb on the RT-PCR reads, gives a single entry per CDR3 protein. The table records approximately 200,000 distinct CDR3 sequences, around two fifths of them present only once. Sequenced sample: blood, either unsorted or a sorted T cell fraction (not recorded which). These TCRs come from a human donor who was either an allogeneic HSCT recipient or a stem cell or donor lymphocyte infusion donor (not recorded which). It is not recorded whose cells these are; they may come from a transplant donor.

This clonotype showed up just a few times. CDR3 protein: CASSVAPSGETYEQYF. The CDR3 DNA is TGTGCCAGCAGCGTAGCGCCTAGCGGGGAGACCTACGAGCAGTACTTC. V and J are TRBV9 and TRBJ2-7; 9 positions match TRBD2. Germline loops: CDR1 SGDLS, CDR2 YYNGEE. This CDR3 contains 16 residues. The junction had 6 bases not matched to a gene; V was cut back by 0 bases and J by 2 bases.

J is TRBJ1-4 and V is TRBV12-3 or TRBV12-4, with D perhaps matching TRBD1 (5 bases). This CDR3 has 15 residues. V shed 6 bases and J shed 0 bases, with 11 bases lying between them. The CDR3 DNA is TGTGCCAGCAGCGAAACAGGAACAACTAATGAAAAACTGTTTTTT. Its protein product is CASSETGTTNEKLFF.

The sample holds a few counts of this clonotype. This chain links TRBV20-1 with TRBJ2-1; 11 nucleotides agree with TRBD2. Germline lookup yields CDR1 DFQATT and CDR2 SNEGSKA (reference sequence). The CDR3 is 16 residues long. With V trimmed by 3 bases and J by 7 bases, 11 bases remained unmatched. CDR3 amino acids: CSASDLSGGERNEQFF. The CDR3 nucleotides are TGCAGTGCTAGTGATCTTAGCGGGGGGGAGAGGAATGAGCAGTTCTTC.

The chain has TRBV27 and TRBJ2-3; 8 nucleotides align to TRBD1. This CDR3 contains 15 residues. V shed 0 bases and J 1 base; nucleotides not matched to a gene: 0. From germline, CDR1 is MNHEY and CDR2 SMNVEV (reference sequence). CDR3 coding DNA: TGTGCCAGCAGTTTATCGACAGGGGGCACAGATACGCAGTATTTT. Residues: CASSLSTGGTDTQYF.

The chain combines TRBV5-1 with TRBJ2-3, with D hard to call. Germline V gene lookup returns CDR1 SGHRS and CDR2 YFSETQ. The V and J ends lost 2 bases and 4 bases respectively, with 11 bases between them. The CDR3 has 14 amino acids. The CDR3 is CASSFSGSSDTQYF. The CDR3 coding sequence is TGCGCCAGCAGCTTTTCCGGCAGTTCAGATACGCAGTATTTT.

This chain links TRBV20-1 with TRBJ2-7, with 7 bases that match TRBD1. CDR1 and CDR2 (germline): DFQATT, SNEGSKA (reference sequence). There are 11 residues in the CDR3. Trimming took 6 bases from V and 5 from J; bases not matched to a gene: 4. The CDR3 DNA sequence: TGCAGTGCGGGACAGATCGACGAGCAGTACTTC. Protein product: CSAGQIDEQYF.

As to this clonotype: Given the absence of the conserved phenylalanine or tryptophan at the CDR3 end, a read error is likely. The chain is built from TRBV5-1 and TRBJ2-1, with 7 bases that match TRBD2. The germline gives CDR1 SGHRS, CDR2 YFSETQ. The CDR3 is 14 amino acids. Trimming cost V 1 base and J 9 bases; bases outside gene matches: 7. As DNA, the CDR3 is TGCGCCAGCAGCTTGAAGAGTACGGGGGGTGAGCAGTTCATC. It is translated as CASSLKSTGGEQFI.

This clonotype has a handful of counts. The chain is built from TRBV9 and TRBJ1-6, with D possibly matching TRBD1 (6 bases). The CDR3 length is 14 residues. Trimming cost V 3 bases and J 8 bases, with 12 bases left between them. Germline V lookup: CDR1 SGDLS, CDR2 YYNGEE. CDR3 in amino acids: CASSERTVYSPLHF. CDR3 DNA: TGTGCCAGCAGCGAAAGGACAGTTTATTCACCCCTCCACTTT.

V gene TRBV5-1 combines with J gene TRBJ1-2, with D perhaps TRBD1 (6 bases). Germline V gene sequence: CDR1 SGHRS, CDR2 YFSETQ. The CDR3 loop spans 16 amino acids. V shed 0 bases and J shed 5 bases, with 17 bases lying between them. CDR3 amino acids: CASSLAGPTGTYGYTF. The CDR3 nucleotides read TGCGCCAGCAGCTTGGCGGGGCCCACAGGGACTTATGGCTACACCTTC.

This clonotype has only a few counts. The gene calls are TRBV9 and TRBJ2-1; TRBD1 aligns across 9 bases. The germline V gene has CDR1 SGDLS and CDR2 YYNGEE. V dropped 4 bases and J dropped 4; count of bases not matched to a gene: 9. The CDR3 loop spans 16 amino acids. CDR3 sequence reads: CASSTAGQGPYNEQFF. In DNA, the CDR3 is TGTGCCAGCAGCACGGCGGGACAGGGCCCGTACAATGAGCAGTTCTTC.

This clonotype was seen a few times. The V call is TRBV5-1, the J call TRBJ1-1, with D uncertain. The CDR3 consists of 14 residues. The ends were cut back, 4 bases at V and 0 bases at J, with 10 bases in the middle. Germline loops: CDR1 SGHRS, CDR2 YFSETQ. For the CDR3, the DNA is TGCGCCAGCAGCATACGTGACATGAACACTGAAGCTTTCTTT. Its translation is CASSIRDMNTEAFF.

V usage is TRBV28 and J usage is TRBJ1-5; 8 positions match TRBD1. J lost 0 bases, V lost 3 bases, and 13 bases had no gene match. This CDR3 is 19 amino acids long. CDR1 and CDR2 (germline): MDHEN, SYDVKM. The CDR3 DNA reads as TGTGCCAGCAGTTTCCCGACCCCTACAGGGGGGGATAGCAATCAGCCCCAGCATTTT. It is translated as CASSFPTPTGGDSNQPQHF.

This clonotype has a handful of counts. This chain uses TRBV28 with TRBJ2-7, with TRBD2 identical over 13 bases. This CDR3 comprises 15 residues. The V gene's germline CDR1 is MDHEN and CDR2 SYDVKM. V shed 6 bases and J 0 bases; nucleotides not matched to a gene: 2. The chain's CDR3 is CASRLAGGPSYEQYF. In DNA, the CDR3 is TGTGCCAGCAGACTAGCGGGGGGGCCCTCCTACGAGCAGTACTTC.

J is TRBJ1-6 and V is TRBV4-1, with D maybe TRBD1 (6 bases). The CDR3 length is 15 residues. Deletions cut 3 bases from V and 5 bases from J, with 11 bases between. CDR1 and CDR2 (germline): MGHRA, YSYEKL. DNA for the CDR3: TGCGCCAGCAGCCACGGGACAACCGATAATTCACCCCTCCACTTT. Its translation: CASSHGTTDNSPLHF.

The rearrangement links TRBV30 to TRBJ1-4, with 10 nucleotides matching TRBD1. Germline loops: CDR1 GTSNPN, CDR2 SVGIG (reference sequence). The CDR3 spans 14 residues. J lost 8 bases, V lost 4 bases, and 7 bases had no gene match. For the CDR3, the DNA is TGTGCCTGGACACCGGGACAGGGGAAGGAAAAACTGTTTTTT. Amino acids: CAWTPGQGKEKLFF.

The chain joins TRBV14 to TRBJ2-2; 11 bases line up with TRBD2. CDR1 and CDR2 from the germline V gene are SGHDN and FVKESK. The CDR3 consists of 18 residues. V shed 1 base and J 1 base; nucleotides not matched to a gene: 5. In DNA form, the CDR3 reads TGTGCCAGCAGCCAAGGCCTTGGGACTAGCGGGAACACCGGGGAGCTGTTTTTT. This sequence encodes CASSQGLGTSGNTGELFF.

V is TRBV20-1 and J is TRBJ1-1; no firm D call. Trimming stripped 0 bases from V and 5 bases from J, with 7 bases between. CDR1 DFQATT and CDR2 SNEGSKA come from the germline V gene (reference sequence). The CDR3 runs to 12 residues. The CDR3 sequence: CSARDGWTEAFF. The CDR3 DNA is TGCAGTGCTAGAGACGGGTGGACTGAAGCTTTCTTT.

There are a few counts of this clonotype. The chain is built from TRBV12-3 or TRBV12-4 and TRBJ1-2; no definite D call. V was trimmed by 6 bases and J by 6 bases, leaving 20 bases between them. The CDR3 contains 15 residues. The CDR3 protein is CASSLDIRPSHGYTF. The CDR3 nucleotides are TGTGCCAGCAGCCTAGACATCCGCCCAAGCCATGGCTACACCTTC.

This chain connects TRBV4-1 to TRBJ1-5; a weak D match, TRBD1 (5 bases). CDR1 and CDR2 (germline): MGHRA, YSYEKL. The CDR3 extends over 13 amino acids. Between the trimmed V and J ends, which lost 5 bases and 7 bases, there was a span of 12 bases. The CDR3 sequence is CASSGRVGQPQHF. CDR3 nucleotide sequence: TGCGCCAGCAGCGGCAGGGTGGGGCAGCCCCAGCATTTT.

The V call is TRBV28, the J call TRBJ2-3, with TRBD2 identical over 8 bases. This CDR3 has 17 amino acids. The trim removed 5 bases at V and 5 bases at J, leaving 15 bases unmatched. CDR1 and CDR2 from the germline V gene are MDHEN and SYDVKM. The CDR3: CASSTNLGLAQVDTQYF. The CDR3 DNA sequence: TGTGCCAGCAGTACGAACCTCGGACTAGCCCAGGTAGATACGCAGTATTTT.

This clonotype has only a few counts. The gene calls are TRBV7-9 and TRBJ2-7; TRBD1 agrees at 7 bases. The CDR3 has 14 amino acids. V dropped 5 bases and J dropped 2; count of bases not matched to a gene: 6. Germline V gives CDR1 SEHNR, CDR2 FQNEAQ (reference sequence). CDR3 in amino acids: CASSPGTAPYEQYF. The CDR3, as DNA: TGTGCCAGCAGCCCAGGGACAGCGCCCTACGAGCAGTACTTC.

The chain is built from TRBV13 and TRBJ1-2, with D possibly TRBD1 on 5 matching bases. There are 13 residues in the CDR3. The germline gives CDR1 PRHDT, CDR2 FYEKMQ (reference sequence). Trimming cost V 6 bases and J 4 bases, with 12 bases left between them. The CDR3: CASSSRDLYGYTF. For the CDR3, the DNA is TGTGCCAGCAGTTCCAGGGACCTCTATGGCTACACCTTC.

This clonotype occurred a few times. This chain joins TRBV12-3 or TRBV12-4 and TRBJ1-1; no firm D call. The length of the CDR3 is 13 residues. V gave up 3 bases and J gave up 1 base, with 6 bases separating them. CDR3 sequence (DNA): TGTGCCAGCAGTTTTAAACGGAACACTGAAGCTTTCTTT. This encodes CASSFKRNTEAFF.

The chain employs TRBV4-1 and TRBJ1-4; no firm D call. Germline CDR1 MGHRA, CDR2 YSYEKL. This CDR3 spans 16 amino acids. Trimming pared 0 bases from V and 0 bases from J, leaving 8 bases between. As DNA, the CDR3 is TGCGCCAGCAGCCAAGATGCCACCGCAACTAATGAAAAACTGTTTTTT. Protein: CASSQDATATNEKLFF.

The chain carries TRBV7-9 and TRBJ1-1; D call uncertain. This CDR3 spans 14 amino acids. The germline V gene has CDR1 SEHNR and CDR2 FQNEAQ (reference sequence). V lost 5 bases, J lost 5 bases, and 15 bases lay in between. As DNA, the CDR3 is TGTGCCAGCAGCCTTCCGGGCGTGGGTACTGAAGCTTTCTTT. This encodes CASSLPGVGTEAFF. Full variable domain (rest looked up from reference TRBV7-9 and TRBJ1-1): DTGVSQNPRHKITKRGQNVTFRCDPISEHNRLYWYRQTLGQGPEFLTYFQNEAQLEKSRLLSDRFSAERPKGSFSTLEIQRTEQGDSAMYLCASSLPGVGTEAFFGQGTRLTVV.

This rearrangement joins TRBV7-2 to TRBJ2-1; 13 nucleotides align to TRBD2. CDR1 SGHTA and CDR2 FQGNSA come from the germline V gene. The length of the CDR3 is 19 residues. J lost 0 bases, V lost 1 base, and 6 bases had no gene match. This CDR3 reads CASSLGLAGGTSSYNEQFF. The DNA for the CDR3 is TGTGCCAGCAGCTTAGGACTAGCGGGGGGCACTAGCTCCTACAATGAGCAGTTCTTC. The whole variable domain, remainder taken from reference TRBV7-2 and TRBJ2-1, is GAGVSQSPSNKVTEKGKDVELRCDPISGHTALYWYRQSLGQGLEFLIYFQGNSAPDKSGLPSDRFSAERTGGSVSTLTIQRTQQEDSAVYLCASSLGLAGGTSSYNEQFFGPGTRLTVL.

The chain uses TRBV20-1 and TRBJ2-7; D is possibly TRBD2 (5 bases). Trimming took off 0 bases at V and 0 bases at J, with 9 bases between the two ends. Germline V gives CDR1 DFQATT, CDR2 SNEGSKA (reference sequence). CDR3 length: 14 residues. DNA of the CDR3: TGCAGTGCTAGAGACTCGGGGAGCTCCTACGAGCAGTACTTC. Translation: CSARDSGSSYEQYF.

The V gene is TRBV2, the J gene TRBJ2-5, with 7 bases aligning to TRBD1. With 1 base clipped from V and 3 bases from J, the junction kept 8 bases outside the gene matches. Germline V gene sequence: CDR1 SNHLY, CDR2 FYNNEI. CDR3 length equals 16 residues. CDR3 in amino acids: CASSEDPDRLEETQYF. The CDR3 coding sequence is TGTGCCAGCAGTGAAGACCCGGACAGGCTGGAAGAGACCCAGTACTTC. Filled out from reference TRBV2 and TRBJ2-5, the complete variable domain reads EPEVTQTPSHQVTQMGQEVILRCVPISNHLYFYWYRQILGQKVEFLVSFYNNEISEKSEIFDDQFSVERPDGSNFTLKIRSTKLEDSAMYFCASSEDPDRLEETQYFGPGTRLLVL.

V and J are TRBV7-3 and TRBJ1-1; D not certain. CDR3 size: 13 residues. The germline V gene encodes CDR1 SGHTA and CDR2 FQGTGA. Trimming left V 6 bases short and J 1 base short, with 9 bases between. In DNA form, the CDR3 reads TGTGCCAGCAGAATAGCTGCGAACACTGAAGCTTTCTTT. Its protein product is CASRIAANTEAFF.

This clonotype was seen more than once but under ten times. The chain couples TRBV9 to TRBJ1-4, with 9 bases aligning to TRBD1. The CDR3 loop spans 14 amino acids. In germline, CDR1 is SGDLS, CDR2 YYNGEE. With 7 bases clipped from V and 5 bases from J, the junction kept 6 bases outside the gene matches. CDR3 DNA sequence: TGTGCCAGCGAGAGGGGACAGGGAAATGAAAAACTGTTTTTT. Translating gives CASERGQGNEKLFF.